These T cell receptor beta chains were read from a single sample in a study of shared clonotypes between healthy human individuals. Assay: immunoSEQ multiplex PCR; the TCRdb copy retains only in-frame clones and omits some. The sample holds about 180,000 clones, over 85% seen once. The sequenced sample consisted of naive CD4+ T cells sorted from blood. Receptors were obtained from a young woman in good health. The CDR3 runs from the conserved cysteine through the conserved F or W. Fields, in order: V gene, clone size, J gene, D gene, CDR3 protein, CDR3 DNA. A D gene is named only where the DNA matches it firmly. Size tells how often a clone was seen (once, few, many) or the class of an expanded clone, and some rows leave it out.

>TRBV5-1|.|TRBJ1-1|.
CASSAQGPSQNTEAFF
TGCGCCAGCAGCGCCCAAGGCCCCTCCCAGAACACTGAAGCTTTCTTT
>TRBV11-2|.|TRBJ2-7|TRBD2
CASSHDSLAGKGSYEQYF
TGTGCCAGCAGCCATGATAGCCTAGCGGGGAAAGGCTCCTACGAGCAGTACTTC
>TRBV28|.|TRBJ2-7|TRBD1
CASRSGQNYEQYF
TGTGCCAGCAGATCGGGACAGAACTACGAGCAGTACTTC
>TRBV5-1|.|TRBJ2-1|.
CASSFGGLEQFF
TGCGCCAGCAGCTTCGGGGGGCTGGAGCAGTTCTTC
>TRBV5-1|.|TRBJ2-4|TRBD2
CASSLGLAGGRNIQYF
TGCGCCAGCAGCTTGGGACTAGCGGGAGGGCGTAACATTCAGTACTTC
>TRBV5-1|.|TRBJ2-7|.
CASSFLGAHEQYF
TGCGCCAGCAGCTTCCTGGGGGCACACGAGCAGTACTTC
>TRBV19|.|TRBJ2-3|.
CASSIGGTDTQYF
TGTGCCAGTAGTATTGGGGGAACAGATACGCAGTATTTT
>TRBV6-8|.|TRBJ1-3|.
CASSVGTHTSSGNTIYF
TGTGCCAGCAGTGTCGGGACGCATACTTCCTCTGGAAACACCATATATTTT
>TRBV19|.|TRBJ1-5|.
CASSLTGDQPQHF
TGTGCCAGTAGCCTTACAGGAGATCAGCCCCAGCATTTT
>TRBV29-1|.|TRBJ1-1|.
CSVVSVPGEAFF
TGCAGCGTTGTATCAGTACCCGGGGAAGCTTTCTTT
>TRBV29-1|.|TRBJ1-5|.
CSGRAGPNQPQHF
TGCAGCGGCAGGGCAGGCCCCAATCAGCCCCAGCATTTT
>TRBV10-3|.|TRBJ2-5|.
CASRRQAPQETQYF
TGTGCCAGCAGACGACAGGCCCCTCAAGAGACCCAGTACTTC
>TRBV28|.|TRBJ2-7|TRBD1
CASSAAGTVNYEQYF
TGTGCCAGTTCAGCCGCCGGGACAGTCAACTACGAGCAGTACTTC
>TRBV6-5|.|TRBJ1-1|.
CASSYSEMNTEAFF
TGTGCCAGCAGTTACTCAGAAATGAACACTGAAGCTTTCTTT
>TRBV7-7|.|TRBJ2-7|.
CASSLDHGPYEQYF
TGTGCCAGCAGCTTAGATCATGGCCCCTACGAGCAGTACTTC
>TRBV19|.|TRBJ1-2|TRBD1
CASSTPTQGSNYGYTF
TGTGCCAGTAGTACCCCTACACAGGGGTCTAACTATGGCTACACCTTC
>TRBV19|.|TRBJ2-1|TRBD1
CASSKAPGQSYNEQFF
TGTGCCAGTAGTAAGGCACCGGGACAGTCCTACAATGAGCAGTTCTTC
>TRBV4-2|.|TRBJ2-1|.
CASQLVVGARRVEQFF
TGTGCCAGCCAACTAGTCGTGGGAGCCCGTCGGGTCGAGCAGTTCTTC
>TRBV11-1|.|TRBJ1-1|TRBD1
CASSPAQDRAVPGAFF
TGTGCCAGCAGCCCAGCCCAGGACAGGGCCGTTCCCGGAGCTTTCTTT
>TRBV5-1|.|TRBJ2-7|TRBD1
CASSSGTGTYEQYF
TGCGCCAGCAGCTCCGGGACAGGCACCTACGAGCAGTACTTC
>TRBV19|once|TRBJ2-3|TRBD1
CARLGQGVADTQYF
TGTGCCAGACTCGGACAGGGAGTGGCAGATACGCAGTATTTT
>TRBV6-1|few|TRBJ2-7|TRBD2
CASSAAGRYEQYF
TGTGCCAGCAGTGCAGCGGGAAGGTACGAGCAGTACTTC
>TRBV18|.|TRBJ2-5|TRBD2
CASSPPGLAVETQYF
TGTGCCAGCTCACCACCGGGACTAGCGGTAGAGACCCAGTACTTC
>TRBV2|.|TRBJ2-5|.
CAYSTGQETQYF
TGTGCCTACTCTACAGGGCAAGAGACCCAGTACTTC
>TRBV11-2|.|TRBJ2-7|TRBD2
CASSRGTSGGYEQYF
TGTGCCAGCAGCCGGGGGACTAGCGGGGGATACGAGCAGTACTTC
>TRBV28|once|TRBJ2-1|.
CATNEAPALNEQFF
TGTGCGACGAATGAGGCCCCGGCCTTAAATGAGCAGTTCTTC
>TRBV18|.|TRBJ2-7|TRBD1
CASSPLSRQGAGEQYF
TGTGCCAGCTCACCACTCAGTAGACAGGGGGCAGGTGAGCAGTACTTC
>TRBV11-2|few|TRBJ2-7|.
CASSPRYYEQYF
TGTGCCAGCAGCCCGCGGTACTACGAGCAGTACTTC
>TRBV14|.|TRBJ2-6|TRBD1
CASSHWTGRRRGANVLTF
TGTGCCAGCAGCCACTGGACAGGGCGTCGACGTGGGGCCAACGTCCTGACTTTC
>TRBV6-5|.|TRBJ1-1|.
CASRYGARSHVTEAFF
TGTGCCAGCAGGTACGGGGCGCGTAGTCATGTCACTGAAGCTTTCTTT
>TRBV18|.|TRBJ2-5|.
CASSPFHVAESILETQYF
TGTGCCAGCTCACCATTCCACGTTGCCGAAAGTATCTTGGAGACCCAGTACTTC
>TRBV6-5|once|TRBJ2-5|.
CASSLKPGREYF
TGTGCCAGCAGTTTAAAACCGGGCAGGGAGTACTTC
>TRBV18|.|TRBJ2-1|TRBD2
CASSRYSGRANNEQFF
TGTGCCAGCTCACGCTATAGCGGGAGAGCAAACAATGAGCAGTTCTTC
>TRBV7-2|.|TRBJ1-1|.
CASSLGMNTEAFF
TGTGCCAGCAGCTTAGGAATGAACACTGAAGCTTTCTTT
>TRBV14|once|TRBJ2-3|.
CASSQQSTDTQYF
TGTGCCAGCAGCCAACAAAGCACAGATACGCAGTATTTT
>TRBV28|.|TRBJ1-5|.
CASRVGDNQKLQHF
TGTGCCAGCAGAGTCGGTGACAACCAAAAGCTCCAGCATTTT
>TRBV29-1|.|TRBJ2-3|.
CSAGTSTDTQYF
TGCAGCGCAGGGACTAGCACAGATACGCAGTATTTT
>TRBV11-2|.|TRBJ2-3|TRBD2
CASSQTPGTSGSDTQYF
TGTGCCAGCAGCCAGACTCCCGGGACTAGCGGGAGTGATACGCAGTATTTT
>TRBV4-1|.|TRBJ2-7|TRBD2
CASSQESLAGVYEQYF
TGCGCCAGCAGCCAAGAGAGCCTAGCGGGAGTCTACGAGCAGTACTTC
>TRBV28|.|TRBJ1-1|.
CASSLVRGQAFF
TGTGCCAGCAGTTTAGTTCGAGGGCAAGCTTTCTTT
>TRBV27|few|TRBJ2-7|TRBD2
CASSFREGRSYEQYF
TGTGCCAGCAGCTTCCGGGAGGGTCGGTCCTACGAGCAGTACTTC
>TRBV15|.|TRBJ2-7|.
CATSRVRRVYEQYF
TGTGCCACCAGCAGAGTGAGGAGGGTTTACGAGCAGTACTTC
>TRBV27|.|TRBJ2-3|TRBD2
CASSSPGGRNTQYF
TGTGCCAGCAGTTCTCCGGGAGGAAGAAATACGCAGTATTTT
>TRBV28|.|TRBJ1-2|.
CASSLVDYGYTF
TGTGCCAGCAGTTTAGTGGACTATGGCTACACCTTC
>TRBV10-3|.|TRBJ2-7|.
CAISPQGGEQYF
TGTGCCATCAGTCCCCAGGGGGGCGAGCAGTACTTC
>TRBV5-5|once|TRBJ2-7|.
CASSLVSSNYEQYF
TGTGCCAGCAGCTTGGTTTCGTCGAACTACGAGCAGTACTTC
>TRBV18|.|TRBJ1-4|.
CASSPSEKLFF
TGTGCCAGCTCACCATCGGAAAAACTGTTTTTT
>TRBV5-1|.|TRBJ2-7|TRBD1
CASSPNRPGQGSYEQYF
TGCGCCAGCAGCCCAAACCGACCGGGACAGGGCTCCTACGAGCAGTACTTC
>TRBV7-9|few|TRBJ1-2|.
CASSGPRAHLYGYTF
TGTGCCAGCAGCGGGCCCCGGGCTCACCTCTATGGCTACACCTTC
>TRBV5-1|.|TRBJ1-1|TRBD1
CASVIGTGGTEAFF
TGCGCCAGCGTCATCGGGACAGGGGGTACTGAAGCTTTCTTT
>TRBV14|.|TRBJ2-3|.
CASSPRLGGAPDTQYF
TGTGCCAGCAGCCCGCGTCTCGGGGGCGCACCAGATACGCAGTATTTT
>TRBV7-9|.|TRBJ2-7|.
CASSPSRGLDYEQYF
TGTGCCAGCAGCCCCTCCCGGGGCTTGGACTACGAGCAGTACTTC
>TRBV9|.|TRBJ2-5|.
CASSVVGRGAGETQYF
TGTGCCAGCAGCGTAGTGGGCAGGGGAGCGGGAGAGACCCAGTACTTC
>TRBV18|.|TRBJ1-1|.
CASSPRGGVLNTEAFF
TGTGCCAGCTCACCACGGGGGGGGGTATTGAACACTGAAGCTTTCTTT